One sample yielded the 24 T cell receptor beta chains listed below, sequenced in a study of cytotoxic CD8 clonotypes in ibrutinib-treated CLL. Only in-frame clones appear in the TCRdb table, and some are missing; sequencing was by immunoSEQ multiplex PCR. The sample yields about 140,000 clones, approximately 80% seen once. The material was PBMCs, obtained after 36 months of ibrutinib treatment. These receptors came from a human donor with chronic lymphocytic leukemia.

The J gene is TRBJ1-1, the V gene TRBV21-1. TRBV21-1 is termed a pseudogene. CDR3 length: 18 amino acids. The CDR3 here is CASSKAHRRQDMNTEAFF. The CDR3 DNA follows: TGTGCCAGCAGCAAAGCCCACCGGAGGCAGGACATGAACACTGAAGCTTTCTTT.

V and J are TRBV5-1 and TRBJ1-1; tentatively, D is TRBD1 (5 bases). This CDR3 has 12 amino acids. Deletions cut 7 bases from V and 1 base from J, with 8 bases between. The germline V gene encodes CDR1 SGHRS and CDR2 YFSETQ. Here the CDR3 DNA reads TGCGCCAGCCGACAGCCGAACACTGAAGCTTTCTTT. Encoded protein: CASRQPNTEAFF. The variable domain in full, with the rest retrieved from reference TRBV5-1 and TRBJ1-1, is KAGVTQTPRYLIKTRGQQVTLSCSPISGHRSVSWYQQTPGQGLQFLFEYFSETQRNKGNFPGRFSGRQFSNSRSEMNVSTLELGDSALYLCASRQPNTEAFFGQGTRLTVV.

V and J are TRBV19 and TRBJ2-7; 7 bases line up with TRBD1. Germline CDR1 LNHDA, CDR2 SQIVND (reference sequence). The trim removed 4 bases at V and 1 base at J, leaving 4 bases unmatched. There are 14 residues in the CDR3. CDR3 nucleotides: TGTGCCAGTAGTAACAGGGGACGATCCTACGAGCAGTACTTC. This gives the protein CASSNRGRSYEQYF.

This clone was picked up a small number of times. V and J are TRBV5-1 and TRBJ2-2, with D unresolved. V was clipped by 2 bases and J by 7 bases, with 3 bases between them. Per the germline V gene, CDR1 is SGHRS and CDR2 is YFSETQ. This CDR3 spans 11 amino acids. In nucleotides, the CDR3 is TGCGCCAGCAGCTTCGGCGGGGAGCTGTTTTTT. Translation gives CASSFGGELFF.

The chain is built from TRBV27 and TRBJ2-3, with D perhaps matching TRBD2 (5 bases). This CDR3 has 16 amino acids. Germline assignment: CDR1 MNHEY and CDR2 SMNVEV (reference sequence). V gave up 2 bases and J gave up 1 base, with 13 bases separating them. CDR3 in amino acids: CASSLLGRRGTDTQYF. The CDR3 nucleotides read TGTGCCAGCAGTTTACTGGGGAGACGGGGCACAGATACGCAGTATTTT.

CDR3 protein: CSARQGYEQYF. CDR3 in DNA: TGCAGTGCTAGACAGGGCTACGAGCAGTACTTC. The chain uses TRBV20-1 and TRBJ2-7; a possible D gene is TRBD1 (5 bases). The CDR3 covers 11 residues. Germline values: CDR1 DFQATT, CDR2 SNEGSKA (reference sequence). The ends were cut back, 2 bases at V and 3 bases at J, with 5 bases in the middle.

The genes are TRBV29-1 and TRBJ1-2; possibly TRBD1 for D (6 bases). The CDR3 runs to 14 residues. Germline assignment: CDR1 SQVTM and CDR2 ANQGSEA. With 4 bases removed from V and 0 bases from J, the gap between germline ends came to 12 bases. The CDR3 loop reads CSVARDTANYGYTF. The CDR3 nucleotides are TGCAGCGTTGCTAGGGACACCGCTAACTATGGCTACACCTTC. Drawing the rest from reference TRBV29-1 and TRBJ1-2, the complete variable domain is SAVISQKPSRDICQRGTSLTIQCQVDSQVTMMFWYRQQPGQSLTLIATANQGSEATYESGFVIDKFPISRPNLTFSTLTVSNMSPEDSSIYLCSVARDTANYGYTFGSGTRLTVV.

V and J are TRBV9 and TRBJ2-3, with D perhaps matching TRBD2 (6 bases). The CDR3 runs to 15 residues. V was trimmed by 4 bases and J by 2 bases, leaving 14 bases between them. CDR1 is SGDLS and CDR2 is YYNGEE in the germline V gene. As DNA, the CDR3 is TGTGCCAGCAGCATATACGGGGGAAACACAGATACGCAGTATTTT. Residues: CASSIYGGNTDTQYF.

The J gene is TRBJ2-7, the V gene TRBV11-2; maybe TRBD2 (5 bases). Germline V gives CDR1 SGHAT, CDR2 FQNNGV. V was pared by 4 bases and J by 3 bases, with 10 bases between. The CDR3 runs 13 residues. CDR3 coding DNA: TGTGCCAGCAGCTCCACCCGGGGCTACGAGCAGTACTTC. It is translated as CASSSTRGYEQYF.

The chain couples TRBV27 to TRBJ1-1; D is unresolved. The V gene lost 0 bases and the J gene lost 1 base, with 9 bases spanning the gap. The CDR3 covers 15 residues. CDR1 and CDR2 from the germline V gene are MNHEY and SMNVEV (reference sequence). The CDR3 loop is CASSLSMGANTEAFF. The CDR3 DNA is TGTGCCAGCAGTTTATCTATGGGAGCGAACACTGAAGCTTTCTTT.

CDR3 coding DNA: TGTGCCAGTAGAGCTCGGGGCACAGATACGCAGTATTTT. Translating gives CASRARGTDTQYF. This rearrangement joins TRBV19 to TRBJ2-3, with D unclear. The V and J ends lost 6 bases and 1 base respectively, with 8 bases between them. The CDR3 has 13 residues. Germline loops: CDR1 LNHDA, CDR2 SQIVND (reference sequence). Full variable domain (outside the CDR3, taken from reference TRBV19 and TRBJ2-3): DGGITQSPKYLFRKEGQNVTLSCEQNLNHDAMYWYRQDPGQGLRLIYYSQIVNDFQKGDIAEGYSVSREKKESFPLTVTSAQKNPTAFYLCASRARGTDTQYFGPGTRLTVL.

The CDR3 DNA reads as TGTGCCAGCAGCTTTAACGGAGTCAGGGGTGATTCACCCCTCCACTTT. Residues: CASSFNGVRGDSPLHF. The chain employs TRBV11-2 and TRBJ1-6; possible D gene TRBD1, 6 bases. The CDR3 loop spans 16 amino acids. V lost 3 bases and J 8 bases, leaving 17 bases between the germline ends. Germline assignment: CDR1 SGHAT and CDR2 FQNNGV.

The chain employs TRBV29-1 and TRBJ1-2, with D possibly matching TRBD1 (6 bases). Trimming left V 0 bases short and J 10 bases short, with 12 bases between. Germline V gene lookup returns CDR1 SQVTM and CDR2 ANQGSEA. The CDR3 has 12 amino acids. The CDR3 nucleotides are TGCAGCGTTGAAGACTTGGGACACTTCTACACCTTC. Amino acids: CSVEDLGHFYTF.

The J gene is TRBJ1-5, the V gene TRBV6-6; D is unclear. Germline lookup yields CDR1 MNHNY and CDR2 SVGAGI (reference sequence). The CDR3 covers 13 residues. Trimming left V 5 bases short and J 6 bases short, with 11 bases between. The CDR3 region is CASSGEGGQPQHF. The CDR3 DNA follows: TGTGCCAGCAGTGGGGAGGGAGGTCAGCCCCAGCATTTT.

This clone was observed a single time. The V call is TRBV15, the J call TRBJ1-1; D remains unclear. Germline V gives CDR1 LNHNV, CDR2 YYDKDF (reference sequence). The ends were cut back, 1 base at V and 5 bases at J, with 8 bases in the middle. The CDR3 covers 13 residues. CDR3 sequence: CATSRVEATEAFF. CDR3 in DNA: TGTGCCACCAGCAGAGTGGAGGCGACTGAAGCTTTCTTT.

The rearrangement uses TRBV7-9 and TRBJ2-5, with D maybe TRBD2 (5 bases). Trimming removed 0 bases at V and 1 base at J, with 9 bases between. The CDR3 has 15 residues. Looked up from germline, CDR1 is SEHNR and CDR2 is FQNEAQ (reference sequence). DNA for the CDR3: TGTGCCAGCAGCTTAGCGATAAGCGGCCAAGAGACCCAGTACTTC. Amino acid sequence: CASSLAISGQETQYF.

The chain recombines TRBV6-5 with TRBJ2-5; D gene uncertain. The germline gives CDR1 MNHEY, CDR2 SVGAGI. V shed 0 bases and J shed 1 base, with 6 bases lying between them. CDR3 length equals 14 residues. Here the CDR3 reads CASSYSSTQETQYF. The CDR3 region has the DNA TGTGCCAGCAGTTACTCGTCGACCCAAGAGACCCAGTACTTC.

The chain recombines TRBV28 with TRBJ2-7, with D perhaps TRBD1 (6 bases). Germline V gene data show CDR1 as MDHEN and CDR2 as SYDVKM. The CDR3 is 12 residues long. V lost 1 base to trimming and J lost 6 bases, with 7 bases between them. CDR3 sequence: CASSLFRGEQYF. DNA for the CDR3: TGTGCCAGCAGTTTATTCAGGGGCGAGCAGTACTTC.

The chain recombines TRBV5-4 with TRBJ1-5, with D unresolved. V was clipped by 0 bases and J by 5 bases, with 3 bases between them. This CDR3 region has 12 residues. The germline V gene encodes CDR1 SGHNT and CDR2 YYREEE (reference sequence). The CDR3 region has the DNA TGTGCCAGCAGCTTGGACGATCAGCCCCAGCATTTT. Its translation is CASSLDDQPQHF.

V gene TRBV5-1 combines with J gene TRBJ1-3, with a weak D call TRBD1 (5 bases). Trimming took off 3 bases at V and 8 bases at J, with 9 bases between the two ends. The CDR3 runs to 12 residues. Germline CDR1 reads SGHRS; CDR2 reads YFSETQ. CDR3 sequence (DNA): TGCGCCAGCAGCTCGGAAGGGGACACCATATATTTT. Residues: CASSSEGDTIYF.

As DNA, the CDR3 is TGTGCCAGCAGCTTAGTGGGGCAGGGGAGGAACACTGAAGCTTTCTTT. This translates into CASSLVGQGRNTEAFF. The V and J genes are TRBV7-6 and TRBJ1-1, with D possibly matching TRBD1 (6 bases). The V end lost 1 base, the J end lost 1 base, and 13 bases lay between the germline ends. Germline CDR1 SGHVS, CDR2 FNYEAQ. The CDR3 length is 16 residues.

The V and J genes are TRBV28 and TRBJ1-5; no clear D gene. This CDR3 is built from 18 residues. CDR1 MDHEN and CDR2 SYDVKM come from the germline V gene. The germline V and J ends were trimmed by 6 bases and 0 bases, with 21 bases remaining between them. The CDR3 DNA reads TGTGCCAGCAGCCAATGGGTCCCCGGCAGTTATAGCAATCAGCCCCAGCATTTT. This sequence encodes CASSQWVPGSYSNQPQHF. Variable domain in full (rest from reference TRBV28 and TRBJ1-5): DVKVTQSSRYLVKRTGEKVFLECVQDMDHENMFWYRQDPGLGLRLIYFSYDVKMKEKGDIPEGYSVSREKKERFSLILESASTNQTSMYLCASSQWVPGSYSNQPQHFGDGTRLSIL.

This rearrangement joins TRBV30 to TRBJ2-1; D not certain. Trimming pared 4 bases from V and 0 bases from J, leaving 4 bases between. This CDR3 spans 12 amino acids. Germline values: CDR1 GTSNPN, CDR2 SVGIG (reference sequence). The CDR3 nucleotides read TGTGCCTGGAACCCCTCCTACAATGAGCAGTTCTTC. The encoded protein is CAWNPSYNEQFF.

This chain uses TRBV11-3 with TRBJ2-1; TRBD1 aligns across 8 bases. The CDR3 loop spans 15 amino acids. With V trimmed by 2 bases and J by 3 bases, 3 bases remained unmatched. Germline CDR1 reads SGHNT; CDR2 reads YENEEA. CDR3 in amino acids: CASSLQGAVYNEQFF. The CDR3 nucleotides read TGTGCCAGCAGCTTACAGGGGGCGGTCTACAATGAGCAGTTCTTC.